A selection of T cell receptor beta chains follows, all from one sample in a study of T cell responses to AZD1222 COVID-19 vaccine. Sequenced by immunoSEQ multiplex PCR; TCRdb stores in-frame clones only, minus some. The sample comprises 120,000 to 150,000 clones, just over 90% of which are singletons, and around 2.1% rests with the top ten. The specimen was peripheral blood, collected 28 days after the second AZD1222 dose. These receptors were obtained from an adult who received the AZD1222 COVID-19 vaccine. Both conserved end residues are trimmed from each CDR3. Clone size is shown for a subset of rows, as once, few, many or a class of expanded clone.

v_call,clone_size,j_call,cdr3_aa
TRBV7-2,NA,TRBJ1-2,ASSFSRSNYGYT
TRBV19,NA,TRBJ2-5,ASSIPGGETQY
TRBV4-2,NA,TRBJ1-1,ASSPGGNTEAF
TRBV19,NA,TRBJ1-5,ASSIGGGLHQPQH
TRBV9,NA,TRBJ1-6,ASSVARNSPLH
TRBV6-5,NA,TRBJ2-7,ASRGSPYEQY
TRBV18,NA,TRBJ2-1,ASSLLQGVKLNEQF
TRBV3-1/TRBV3-2,once,TRBJ1-4,ASSQYRTTNEKLF
TRBV6-2/TRBV6-3,once,TRBJ2-1,ASSQTGLAGGKQF
TRBV7-9,NA,TRBJ1-2,ASSPTSPGYT
TRBV7-2,NA,TRBJ1-2,ASSSMSGYGYT
TRBV5-1,NA,TRBJ1-2,ASSTSREAYGYT
TRBV29-1,once,TRBJ1-5,SVADGTWQPQH
TRBV6-5,few,TRBJ1-2,ASSSAGGYGYT
TRBV27,once,TRBJ1-6,ASRSLQGTDSPLH
TRBV3-1/TRBV3-2,NA,TRBJ1-1,ASSQVNTEAF
TRBV5-1,NA,TRBJ2-2,ASSLLTGRAATGELF
TRBV6-6,NA,TRBJ2-7,ASNRPPFRGAKGEQY
TRBV7-2,NA,TRBJ1-6,ASSFSISVNNSPLH
TRBV7-3,once,TRBJ1-2,ASSSQIGDRASYGYT
TRBV15,NA,TRBJ1-4,ATSRGGRTEKLF
TRBV6-5,NA,TRBJ1-4,ASRRTGFNEKLF
TRBV19,once,TRBJ2-1,ASSLRQEQF
TRBV2,NA,TRBJ2-1,ASSADRDNEQF
TRBV7-6,NA,TRBJ1-3,ATRQGPHSGNTIY
TRBV6-5,NA,TRBJ1-3,ASSYAGAGNTIY
TRBV24-1,NA,TRBJ2-1,ATSSTPGQGNNEQF
TRBV9,NA,TRBJ1-3,ASSEGQGRNTIY
TRBV6-5,NA,TRBJ1-3,ASSYSKARRGNTIY
TRBV6-2/TRBV6-3,NA,TRBJ2-5,ASSYQPGRTQETQY
TRBV6-5,NA,TRBJ1-1,ASSYGPGWNTEAF
TRBV29-1,NA,TRBJ1-3,SALGQVSGNTIY
TRBV6-5,once,TRBJ1-1,ASSYSRQGNTEAF
TRBV9,NA,TRBJ2-2,ASSEPGAGGGGLSTGELF
TRBV3-1/TRBV3-2,NA,TRBJ1-6,ASSQEWGGGSPLH
TRBV5-1,NA,TRBJ1-2,ASSLSDLYGYT
TRBV19,NA,TRBJ1-5,ASSKDQARHQPQH
TRBV13,once,TRBJ1-1,ASSHGTTTEAF
TRBV7-9,NA,TRBJ1-4,ASSLGGQVNEKLF
TRBV7-3,NA,TRBJ1-4,ASSKGQGRGEKLF
TRBV19,NA,TRBJ1-1,ASRPGTGKVTEAF
TRBV27,NA,TRBJ1-1,ASSQAGENTEAF
TRBV12-3/TRBV12-4,NA,TRBJ1-2,ASNSRGGYGYT
TRBV5-6,NA,TRBJ1-3,ASSLDTGITGNTIY
TRBV5-1,NA,TRBJ2-5,ASSLAEGYVGRETQY
TRBV5-1,NA,TRBJ1-1,ASSFAGQNTEAF
TRBV4-2,NA,TRBJ2-5,ASSPKRGQETQY
TRBV6-5,NA,TRBJ1-3,ASSYGVGASGNTIY